This T cell receptor (beta chain) comes out of a study of human T cells and chemical hapten exposure. With 7 bases removed from V and 4 bases from J, the gap between germline ends came to 13 bases. This CDR3 has 12 amino acids. In germline, CDR1 is SQVTM, CDR2 ANQGSEA. Via MiXCR, TCRdb re-called the RACE reads, giving one row per CDR3 protein. The sample carries 55,000 to 75,000 distinct CDR3 sequences, approximately 13% recorded once. The time point here: patch test 3, about 24 weeks after DPC sensitization. The treatment: therapeutic diphenylcyclopropenone sensitization with weekly scalp DPC. The chain employs TRBV29-1 and TRBJ1-2; D not resolved. The sample in question was whole blood, obtained in connection with sensitization to the hapten diphenylcyclopropenone (DPC). The sequence was collected from a man aged 25 to 45 with alopecia areata. Some clones in this sample may be carry-over from other donors' samples. The CDR3 sequence is CSETRGGYGYTF. The CDR3 nucleotides read TGCAGCGAAACAAGAGGAGGCTATGGCTACACCTTC.